This entry lists 5 T cell receptor beta chains sequenced from one sample in a study of T cells after yellow fever vaccination. TCRdb reanalysed the 5' RACE reads using MiXCR and keeps one entry per CDR3 protein. This table has 250,000 to 300,000 distinct CDR3 sequences, around 5.3% appearing once. This specimen was CD4+ T cells sorted from PBMCs, taken on the day of the yellow fever booster vaccination. The receptor source for this set is a man younger than 35 who received the YFV17D yellow fever vaccine.

In this sample, this clonotype turned up a few times. The chain combines TRBV20-1 with TRBJ2-1, with 10 bases identical to TRBD2. The CDR3 totals 15 residues. V was clipped by 3 bases and J by 4 bases; unmatched bases: 6. The germline CDR1 and CDR2 sequences are DFQATT and SNEGSKA (reference sequence). The CDR3 DNA is TGCAGTGCTAGGGAACTAGCGGGGATATACAATGAGCAGTTCTTC. Translated, it gives CSARELAGIYNEQFF.

In this sample, this clonotype turned up many times. The gene calls are TRBV12-3 or TRBV12-4 and TRBJ2-3, with no clear D. This CDR3 spans 16 amino acids. V was trimmed by 6 bases and J by 6 bases, leaving 22 bases between them. The CDR3 DNA follows: TGTGCCAGCAGAAACGAAAAAGCTAGTCAATTCGATACGCAGTATTTT. Encoded protein: CASRNEKASQFDTQYF.

The chain employs TRBV11-2 and TRBJ2-7; no firm D call. This CDR3 has 14 residues. V lost 3 bases and J lost 1, with 10 bases in between. Germline CDR1 reads SGHAT; CDR2 reads FQNNGV. CDR3 DNA sequence: TGTGCCAGCAGCTTGGCAGAATCGTCCTACGAGCAGTACTTC. This codes for CASSLAESSYEQYF.

This clonotype was counted at least ten times. This chain joins TRBV29-1 and TRBJ2-3; 9 bases align to TRBD2. Unmatched junction bases numbered 7, after V lost 3 bases and J lost 6 bases. The length of the CDR3 is 14 residues. From germline, CDR1 is SQVTM and CDR2 ANQGSEA. CDR3 DNA sequence: TGCAGCGTTGACGCGGCTAGCGGGGTGGATACGCAGTATTTT. It yields the protein CSVDAASGVDTQYF.

CDR3 sequence (DNA): TGCAGTGCTAGATGGGGACAGGGCTACAATGAGCAGTTCTTC. Its translation is CSARWGQGYNEQFF. This sequence joins TRBV20-1 and TRBJ2-1; 9 bases map to TRBD1. Per the germline V gene, CDR1 is DFQATT and CDR2 is SNEGSKA (reference sequence). The V and J ends lost 2 bases and 3 bases, in that order; junction bases with no gene match: 2. This CDR3 spans 14 amino acids.